Listed here are 23 T cell receptor beta chains from one sample, sequenced in a study of PD-L1 blockade in urothelial cancer. Repertoires were generated with immunoSEQ multiplex PCR, while TCRdb's copy carries only in-frame clones and drops some. The sample lists 29,000 or so clones; roughly 86% were seen once. Sequences were derived from PBMCs, sampled around atezolizumab (anti-PD-L1) treatment. The receptor set was obtained from a man aged 45-65 years with urothelial cancer.

The rearrangement uses TRBV28 and TRBJ2-7, with D uncertain. The CDR3 runs to 13 residues. V lost 7 bases and J lost 0, with 10 bases in between. Germline loops: CDR1 MDHEN, CDR2 SYDVKM. CDR3 residues: CASTRVTSYEQYF. CDR3 DNA: TGTGCCAGCACCCGGGTCACCTCCTACGAGCAGTACTTC.

J is TRBJ2-7 and V is TRBV18; 9 bases are shared with TRBD1. The CDR3 is 15 residues long. The V segment lost 0 bases and the J segment 2 bases; nucleotides outside the gene matches: 2. Germline V CDR1 and CDR2: KGHSH, LQKENI. The CDR3 sequence is CASSPPGQGPYEQYF. The CDR3 coding sequence is TGTGCCAGCTCACCACCGGGACAGGGCCCCTACGAGCAGTACTTC.

In its sample, this clone was seen once. The chain employs TRBV7-6 and TRBJ2-1; 10 nucleotides match TRBD1. The J segment lost 3 bases and the V segment lost 4 bases, leaving 3 bases of the junction unmatched. The CDR3 runs to 15 residues. Germline CDR1 SGHVS, CDR2 FNYEAQ. The CDR3 coding sequence is TGTGCCAGCAGCTCCGGGACAGGGGACTACAATGAGCAGTTCTTC. This codes for CASSSGTGDYNEQFF.

The chain couples TRBV7-2 to TRBJ2-1, with D possibly TRBD2 on 7 matching bases. There are 14 residues in the CDR3. The germline gives CDR1 SGHTA, CDR2 FQGNSA. Trimming removed 3 bases from V and 7 bases from J, with 13 bases in between. The CDR3 loop is CASSLRGLQNEQFF. DNA for the CDR3: TGTGCCAGCAGCTTGCGGGGGCTCCAGAATGAGCAGTTCTTC.

This clone appeared once. The chain has TRBV7-6 and TRBJ2-7, with TRBD2 as a possible D gene (6 bases). Germline V gene sequence: CDR1 SGHVS, CDR2 FNYEAQ. The CDR3 sequence is 15 residues long. Trimming removed 5 bases from V and 5 bases from J, with 19 bases in between. The CDR3 DNA is TGTGCCAGCAGCCCTCTGAGGTCCCGGGGGAACGAGCAGTACTTC. Translated: CASSPLRSRGNEQYF.

Comments on this clone: One end of the junction varies from germline; a read error may be responsible. V is TRBV7-7 and J is TRBJ2-1; D is unresolved. From germline, CDR1 is SSHAT and CDR2 FNYEAQ (reference sequence). CDR3 length: 16 amino acids. CDR3 sequence: CASSLEPSPPRNEQFF. CDR3 in DNA: TGTGCTAGCAGCTTAGAACCTTCTCCCCCCCGGAATGAGCAGTTCTTC.

The chain carries TRBV5-8 and TRBJ1-1, with D unresolved. CDR1 and CDR2 from the germline V gene are SGHTS and YDEGEE. The CDR3 length is 18 residues. Trimming stripped 0 bases from V and 2 bases from J, with 20 bases between. CDR3 bases: TGTGCCAGCAGCTTGGCCGGCTGGGCAATCAACGGAAACACTGAAGCTTTCTTT. It codes for CASSLAGWAINGNTEAFF.

J is TRBJ2-7 and V is TRBV18; 7 bases fit TRBD2. Losses at the gene ends were 6 bases for V and 3 bases for J; bases not matched to a gene: 11. This CDR3 region has 15 residues. In germline, CDR1 is KGHSH, CDR2 LQKENI. The CDR3 here is CASSNPGRGIYEQYF. In DNA, the CDR3 is TGTGCCAGCTCCAACCCTGGGCGGGGGATCTACGAGCAGTACTTC.

The CDR3, as DNA: TGTGCCAGCAGTTCAACAGGGCCCCCTCGGGAAAAACTGTTTTTT. Protein sequence: CASSSTGPPREKLFF. This chain joins TRBV6-5 and TRBJ1-4; tentatively, D is TRBD1 (6 bases). V lost 4 bases and J lost 8, with 17 bases in between. The CDR3 is made up of 15 amino acids. Germline CDR1 reads MNHEY; CDR2 reads SVGAGI.

This clone came up once. CDR3 region: CAWRGDRDNQPQHF. DNA for the CDR3: TGTGCCTGGAGGGGGGACAGGGACAATCAGCCCCAGCATTTT. The chain carries TRBV30 and TRBJ1-5; 9 bases line up with TRBD1. Losses at the gene ends were 3 bases for V and 3 bases for J; bases not matched to a gene: 3. Germline CDR1 is GTSNPN and CDR2 is SVGIG (reference sequence). The CDR3 has 14 residues.

This chain connects TRBV11-2 to TRBJ1-3; TRBD1 aligns across 7 bases. After removal of 5 bases from V and 0 bases from J, the junction contained 4 bases not matched to a gene. CDR1 is SGHAT, CDR2 FQNNGV, per germline. CDR3 length: 15 residues. This chain's CDR3 is CASSARGASGNTIYF. DNA of the CDR3: TGTGCCAGCAGCGCCAGGGGGGCCTCTGGAAACACCATATATTTT.

The chain couples TRBV25-1 to TRBJ1-6, with TRBD1 matching over 9 bases. The trim removed 5 bases at V and 7 bases at J, leaving 6 bases unmatched. Looked up from germline, CDR1 is MGHDK and CDR2 is SYGVNS. The CDR3 runs to 15 residues. CDR3 amino acids: CASSPPQGANSPLHF. Here the CDR3 DNA reads TGTGCCAGCAGTCCCCCACAGGGGGCGAATTCACCCCTCCACTTT.

The V gene is TRBV7-2, the J gene TRBJ1-1, with D perhaps matching TRBD1 (5 bases). The CDR3 has 16 residues. Germline V gene data show CDR1 as SGHTA and CDR2 as FQGNSA. Trimming shortened V by 6 bases and J by 3 bases, and 20 bases separated the two germline ends. The CDR3 sequence: CASRPGTALRYTEAFF. The DNA for the CDR3 is TGTGCCAGCAGACCCGGGACTGCCTTGAGGTACACTGAAGCTTTCTTT.

Of note for this clone: Compared with germline, one end of the junction differs, possibly owing to a read error. The rearrangement links TRBV11-3 to TRBJ1-4; 7 bases fit TRBD1. The germline gives CDR1 SGHNT, CDR2 YENEEA. The CDR3 runs 16 residues. The CDR3 loop is CASSVDLGTVYEKLFF. Here the CDR3 DNA reads TGTGCCAGCAGCGTAGACCTCGGGACAGTATATGAAAAACTGTTTTTT.

This clone was detected a few times. The V call is TRBV2, the J call TRBJ2-6; D ambiguous. The CDR3 runs 13 residues. Trimming took 11 bases from V and 3 from J, leaving 11 bases between them. Germline CDR1 and CDR2: SNHLY and FYNNEI. The CDR3 loop is CAGKESGANVLTF. The CDR3 DNA sequence: TGTGCCGGCAAAGAGAGTGGGGCCAACGTCCTGACTTTC.

This sequence joins TRBV6-6 and TRBJ2-7; D ambiguous. Trimming removed 2 bases at V and 4 bases at J, with 9 bases between. The CDR3 length is 13 residues. The germline CDR1 and CDR2 sequences are MNHNY and SVGAGI (reference sequence). The CDR3 sequence is CASSYALEYEQYF. CDR3 nucleotides: TGTGCCAGCAGTTACGCTCTAGAGTACGAGCAGTACTTC.

The rearrangement uses TRBV30 and TRBJ2-3; 9 bases line up with TRBD1. The length of the CDR3 is 16 residues. The V gene end was trimmed by 2 bases and the J gene end by 1 base; junction bases not matched to a gene: 7. Germline CDR1 reads GTSNPN; CDR2 reads SVGIG (reference sequence). The CDR3 DNA reads as TGTGCCTGGAGTCGGGAACAGGGGGCAGGCACAGATACGCAGTATTTT. Translated: CAWSREQGAGTDTQYF.

The gene calls are TRBV14 and TRBJ1-2; 8 bases align to TRBD1. Germline loops: CDR1 SGHDN, CDR2 FVKESK. V gave up 1 base and J gave up 8 bases; unmatched junction bases: 9. CDR3 length: 15 residues. The CDR3 loop is CASSQGGQGTRGYTF. The CDR3 DNA is TGTGCCAGCAGCCAAGGCGGACAGGGAACGAGAGGCTACACCTTC. Full variable domain (rest looked up from reference TRBV14 and TRBJ1-2): EAGVTQFPSHSVIEKGQTVTLRCDPISGHDNLYWYRRVMGKEIKFLLHFVKESKQDESGMPNNRFLAERTGGTYSTLKVQPAELEDSGVYFCASSQGGQGTRGYTFGSGTRLTVV.

The chain is built from TRBV4-2 and TRBJ2-1, with D possibly being TRBD2 (5 bases). The CDR3 runs to 13 residues. Germline V CDR1 and CDR2: LGHNA, YNFKEQ. The V end lost 1 base, the J end lost 15 bases, and 16 bases lay between the germline ends. This chain's CDR3 is CASSQGVGENPFF. The CDR3 region has the DNA TGTGCCAGCAGCCAAGGAGTCGGGGAGAATCCGTTCTTC.

The chain joins TRBV28 to TRBJ2-7, with 8 positions matching TRBD1. Looked up from germline, CDR1 is MDHEN and CDR2 is SYDVKM. CDR3 size: 15 residues. V trimming: 2 bases; J trimming: 0 bases; junction bases outside the gene matches: 3. Here the CDR3 reads CASSLIQGVSYEQYF. The CDR3 DNA reads TGTGCCAGCAGTTTAATACAGGGGGTCTCCTACGAGCAGTACTTC.

In its sample, this clone was seen once. The chain has TRBV19 and TRBJ2-2, with 11 bases aligning to TRBD2. Germline V gene lookup returns CDR1 LNHDA and CDR2 SQIVND (reference sequence). V dropped 6 bases and J dropped 6; count of bases not matched to a gene: 9. CDR3 length: 16 amino acids. The CDR3 nucleotides read TGTGCCAGTAGCAGGCCGGGTAGCGGGAGGGCCGGGGAGCTGTTTTTT. Amino acid sequence: CASSRPGSGRAGELFF.

The chain's CDR3 is CALGVDSRYNEQFF. The CDR3 DNA sequence: TGTGCCCTAGGGGTCGACAGTAGGTACAATGAGCAGTTCTTC. V gene TRBV10-3 combines with J gene TRBJ2-1, with D perhaps matching TRBD1 (5 bases). V gave up 11 bases and J gave up 4 bases, with 18 bases separating them. This CDR3 comprises 14 residues. CDR1 is ENHRY, CDR2 SYGVKD, per germline.

The chain links TRBV7-2 to TRBJ2-3, with D possibly TRBD2 on 5 matching bases. Germline V lookup: CDR1 SGHTA, CDR2 FQGNSA. The CDR3 is 14 residues long. Trimming took off 1 base at V and 2 bases at J, with 7 bases between the two ends. The CDR3 loop reads CASSLGLATDTQYF. CDR3 nucleotide sequence: TGTGCCAGCAGCTTAGGGCTAGCCACAGATACGCAGTATTTT.